This T cell receptor (beta chain) is drawn from a study of blood T cell repertoires in COVID-19. Produced via immunoSEQ multiplex PCR; TCRdb's table is partial and in-frame only. The sample carries about 210,000 clones, 88% recorded once. The CDR3 runs 16 residues. The trim removed 2 bases at V and 6 bases at J, leaving 7 bases unmatched. Per germline, CDR1 KGHDR and CDR2 SFDVKD. The specimen sequenced was peripheral blood. The chain uses TRBV24-1 and TRBJ2-1; 9 positions agree with TRBD1. This sequence was found in a man between 18 and 35 years old with active or convalescent COVID-19. The CDR3 is CATSDYRQGDLNEQFF. The CDR3 region has the DNA TGTGCCACCAGTGATTACAGACAGGGGGACCTCAATGAGCAGTTCTTC.